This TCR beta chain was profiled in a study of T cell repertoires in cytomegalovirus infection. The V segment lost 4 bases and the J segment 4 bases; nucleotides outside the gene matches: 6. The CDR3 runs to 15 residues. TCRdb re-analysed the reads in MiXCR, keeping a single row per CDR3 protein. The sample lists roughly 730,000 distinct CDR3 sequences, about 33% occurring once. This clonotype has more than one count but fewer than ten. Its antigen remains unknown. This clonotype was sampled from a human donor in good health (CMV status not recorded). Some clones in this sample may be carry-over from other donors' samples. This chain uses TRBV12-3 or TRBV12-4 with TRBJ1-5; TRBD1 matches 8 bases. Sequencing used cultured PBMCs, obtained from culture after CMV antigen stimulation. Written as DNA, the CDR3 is TGTGCCAGCAGTTCCCAAAGACAGGGGAATCAGCCCCAGCATTTT. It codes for CASSSQRQGNQPQHF.